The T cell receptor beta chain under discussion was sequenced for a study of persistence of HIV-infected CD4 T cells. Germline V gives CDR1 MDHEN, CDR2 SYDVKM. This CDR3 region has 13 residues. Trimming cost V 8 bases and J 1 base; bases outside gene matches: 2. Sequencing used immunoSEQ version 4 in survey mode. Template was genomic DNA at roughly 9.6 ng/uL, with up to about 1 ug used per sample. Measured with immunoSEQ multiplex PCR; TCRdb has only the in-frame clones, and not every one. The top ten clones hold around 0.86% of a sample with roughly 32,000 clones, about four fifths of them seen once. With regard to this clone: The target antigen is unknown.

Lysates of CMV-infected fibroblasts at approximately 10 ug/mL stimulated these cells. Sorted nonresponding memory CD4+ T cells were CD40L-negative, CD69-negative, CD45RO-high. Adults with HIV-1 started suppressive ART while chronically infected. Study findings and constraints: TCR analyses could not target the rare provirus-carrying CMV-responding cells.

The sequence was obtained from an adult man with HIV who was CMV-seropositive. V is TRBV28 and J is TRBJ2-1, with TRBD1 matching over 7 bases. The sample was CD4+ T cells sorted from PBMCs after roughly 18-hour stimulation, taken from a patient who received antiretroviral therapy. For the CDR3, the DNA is TGTGCCAGCCTGACAGGGTCCTACAATGAGCAGTTCTTC. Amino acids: CASLTGSYNEQFF.